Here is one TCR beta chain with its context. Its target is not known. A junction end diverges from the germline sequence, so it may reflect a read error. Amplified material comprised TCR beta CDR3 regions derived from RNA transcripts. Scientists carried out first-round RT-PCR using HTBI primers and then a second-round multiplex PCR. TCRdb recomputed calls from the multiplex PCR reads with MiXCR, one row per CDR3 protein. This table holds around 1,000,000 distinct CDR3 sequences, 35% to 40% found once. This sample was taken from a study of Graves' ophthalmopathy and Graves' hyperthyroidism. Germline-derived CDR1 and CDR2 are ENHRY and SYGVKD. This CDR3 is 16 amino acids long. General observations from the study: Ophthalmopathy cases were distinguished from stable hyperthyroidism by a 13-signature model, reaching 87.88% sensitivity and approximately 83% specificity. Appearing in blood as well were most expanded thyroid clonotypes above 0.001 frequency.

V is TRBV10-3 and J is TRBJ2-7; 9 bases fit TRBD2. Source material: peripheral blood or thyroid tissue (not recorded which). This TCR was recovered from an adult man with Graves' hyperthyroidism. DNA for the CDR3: TGTGCCATCAGAGAAACAACTAGCGGGCACTCCTACGGGCAGCACTTC. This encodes CAIRETTSGHSYGQHF.